This entry is about one T cell receptor (beta chain). RNA transcripts provided the source from which TCR beta CDR3 regions were amplified. First-round RT-PCR targeting the TCR CDR3 was performed with the HTBI primer set. One entry per CDR3 protein results from TCRdb running MiXCR on the multiplex PCR reads. The sample carries around 350,000 distinct CDR3 sequences, about 14% recorded once. The source of the sample is a study of T cells in Graves' hyperthyroidism and ophthalmopathy. The ends lost 0 bases at V and 3 bases at J; junction bases unmatched: 8. CDR1 is DFQATT and CDR2 is SNEGSKA in the germline V gene (reference sequence). The length of the CDR3 is 17 residues.

This TCR was sampled from a young woman with Graves' ophthalmopathy. The sample taken for sequencing was blood. J is TRBJ2-3 and V is TRBV20-1; 11 nucleotides line up with TRBD2. The CDR3 nucleotides read TGCAGTGCTAGAGATTGGGCGACTAGCGGGGAAACAGATACGCAGTATTTT. Its protein is CSARDWATSGETDTQYF.